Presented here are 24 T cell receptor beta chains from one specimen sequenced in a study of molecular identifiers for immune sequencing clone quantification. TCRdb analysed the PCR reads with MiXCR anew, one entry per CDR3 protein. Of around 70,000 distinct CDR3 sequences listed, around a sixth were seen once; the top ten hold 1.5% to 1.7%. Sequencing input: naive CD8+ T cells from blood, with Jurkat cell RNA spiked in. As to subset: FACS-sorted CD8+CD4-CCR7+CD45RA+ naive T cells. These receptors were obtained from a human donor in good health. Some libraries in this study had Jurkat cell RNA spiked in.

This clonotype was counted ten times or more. The CDR3 protein is CASSKRTGGRDDQPQHF. The DNA of the CDR3 is TGTGCCAGCAGCAAAAGGACAGGGGGCAGAGACGATCAGCCCCAGCATTTT. V usage is TRBV21-1 and J usage is TRBJ1-5; TRBD1, the table's D call, was not compared with the DNA. TRBV21-1 is a documented pseudogene. The CDR3 is 17 residues long.

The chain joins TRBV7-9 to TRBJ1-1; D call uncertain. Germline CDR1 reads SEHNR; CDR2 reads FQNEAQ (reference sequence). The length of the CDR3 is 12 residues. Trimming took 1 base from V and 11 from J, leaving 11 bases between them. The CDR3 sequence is CASSLGLQGAFF. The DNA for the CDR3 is TGTGCCAGCAGCTTAGGATTACAAGGGGCTTTCTTT. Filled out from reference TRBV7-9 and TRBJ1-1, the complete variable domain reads DTGVSQNPRHKITKRGQNVTFRCDPISEHNRLYWYRQTLGQGPEFLTYFQNEAQLEKSRLLSDRFSAERPKGSFSTLEIQRTEQGDSAMYLCASSLGLQGAFFGQGTRLTVV.

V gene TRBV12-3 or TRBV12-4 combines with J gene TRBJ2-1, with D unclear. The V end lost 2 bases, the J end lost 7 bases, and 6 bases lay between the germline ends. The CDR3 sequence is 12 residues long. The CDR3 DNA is TGTGCCAGCAGTTTATGGAAGAATGAGCAGTTCTTC. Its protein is CASSLWKNEQFF.

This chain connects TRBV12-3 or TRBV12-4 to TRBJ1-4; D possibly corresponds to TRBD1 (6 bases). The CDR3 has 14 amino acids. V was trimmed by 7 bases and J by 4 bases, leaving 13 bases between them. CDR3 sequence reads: CASTLKGGNEKLFF. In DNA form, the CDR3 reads TGTGCCAGCACCCTGAAAGGGGGTAATGAAAAACTGTTTTTT.

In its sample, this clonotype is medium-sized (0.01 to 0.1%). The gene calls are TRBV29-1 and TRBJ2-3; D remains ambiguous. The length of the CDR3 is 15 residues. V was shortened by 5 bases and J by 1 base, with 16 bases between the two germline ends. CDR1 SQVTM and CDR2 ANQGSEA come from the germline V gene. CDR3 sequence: CSVNRAFSRTDTQYF. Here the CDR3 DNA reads TGCAGCGTTAATAGGGCCTTTTCGCGCACAGATACGCAGTATTTT.

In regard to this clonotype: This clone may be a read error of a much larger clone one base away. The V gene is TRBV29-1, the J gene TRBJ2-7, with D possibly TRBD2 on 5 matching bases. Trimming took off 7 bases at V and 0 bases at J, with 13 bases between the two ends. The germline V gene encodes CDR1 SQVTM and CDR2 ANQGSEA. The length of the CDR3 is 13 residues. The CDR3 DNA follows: TGCAGCGCTTGGACTGGAGTCTCCTACGAGCAGTACTTC. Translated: CSAWTGVSYEQYF.

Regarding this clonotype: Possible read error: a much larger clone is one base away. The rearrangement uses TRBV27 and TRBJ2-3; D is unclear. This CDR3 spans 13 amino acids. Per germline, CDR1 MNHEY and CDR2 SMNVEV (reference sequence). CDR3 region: CASSILTADTRYF. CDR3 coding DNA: TGTGCCAGCAGCATCCTCACGGCAGATACGCGGTATTTT.

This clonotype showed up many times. This chain's CDR3 is CASSYEASGSVFLSSGANVLTF. The CDR3 DNA is TGTGCCAGCAGTTACGAGGCTAGCGGGAGTGTTTTTCTTAGCTCGGGGGCCAACGTCCTGACTTTC. The gene calls are TRBV6-2 or TRBV6-3 and TRBJ2-6, with TRBD2 matching 10 bases. Trimming removed 2 bases from V and 4 bases from J; junction bases left unmatched: 20. The CDR3 consists of 22 residues. In germline, CDR1 is MNHEY, CDR2 SVGEGT.

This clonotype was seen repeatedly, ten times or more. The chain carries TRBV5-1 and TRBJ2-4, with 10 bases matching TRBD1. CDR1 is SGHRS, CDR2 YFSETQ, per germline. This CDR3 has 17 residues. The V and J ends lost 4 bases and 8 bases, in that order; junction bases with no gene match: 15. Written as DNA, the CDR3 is TGCGCCAGCAGCCCGGAAGCGGGACAGGGGAATATGGACATTCAGTACTTC. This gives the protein CASSPEAGQGNMDIQYF.

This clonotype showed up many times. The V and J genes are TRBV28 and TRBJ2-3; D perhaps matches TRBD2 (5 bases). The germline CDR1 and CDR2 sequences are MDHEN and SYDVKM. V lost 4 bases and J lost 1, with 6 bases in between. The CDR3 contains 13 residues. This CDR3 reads CASSWRGTDTQYF. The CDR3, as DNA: TGTGCCAGCAGTTGGCGGGGCACAGATACGCAGTATTTT.

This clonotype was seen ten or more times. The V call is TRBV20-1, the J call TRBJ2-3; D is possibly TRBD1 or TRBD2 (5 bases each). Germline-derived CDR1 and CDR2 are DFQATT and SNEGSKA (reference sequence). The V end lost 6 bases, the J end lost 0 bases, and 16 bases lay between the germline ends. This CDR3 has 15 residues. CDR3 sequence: CSATAWGISTDTQYF. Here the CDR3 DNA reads TGCAGTGCCACCGCGTGGGGGATAAGCACAGATACGCAGTATTTT.

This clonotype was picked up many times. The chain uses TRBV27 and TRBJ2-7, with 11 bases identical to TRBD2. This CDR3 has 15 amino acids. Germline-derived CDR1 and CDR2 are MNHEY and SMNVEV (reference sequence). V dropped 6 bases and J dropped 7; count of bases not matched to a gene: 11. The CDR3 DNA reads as TGTGCCAGCAGGCTACTAGCGGGAGTATCGGAAGAGCAGTACTTC. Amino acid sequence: CASRLLAGVSEEQYF.

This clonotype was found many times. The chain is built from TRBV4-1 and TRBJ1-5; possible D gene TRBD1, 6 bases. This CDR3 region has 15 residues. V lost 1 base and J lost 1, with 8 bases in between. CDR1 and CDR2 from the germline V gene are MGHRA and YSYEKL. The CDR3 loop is CASSQVGQSNQPQHF. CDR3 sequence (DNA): TGCGCCAGCAGCCAAGTAGGACAGAGCAATCAGCCCCAGCATTTT.

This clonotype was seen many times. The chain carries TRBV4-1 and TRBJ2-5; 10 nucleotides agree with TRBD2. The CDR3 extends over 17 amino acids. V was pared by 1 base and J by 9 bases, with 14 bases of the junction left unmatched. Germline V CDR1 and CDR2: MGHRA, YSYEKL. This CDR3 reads CASSQVELAGFSRAQYF. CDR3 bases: TGCGCCAGCAGCCAAGTCGAACTAGCGGGATTCTCGAGGGCCCAGTACTTC.

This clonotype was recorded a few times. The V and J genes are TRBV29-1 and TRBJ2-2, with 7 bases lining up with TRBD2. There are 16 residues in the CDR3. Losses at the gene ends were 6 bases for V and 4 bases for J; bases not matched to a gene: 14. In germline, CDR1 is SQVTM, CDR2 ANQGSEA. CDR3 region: CSVSIPGGGLTGELFF. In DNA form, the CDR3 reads TGCAGCGTCAGTATACCGGGGGGAGGACTCACCGGGGAGCTGTTTTTT.

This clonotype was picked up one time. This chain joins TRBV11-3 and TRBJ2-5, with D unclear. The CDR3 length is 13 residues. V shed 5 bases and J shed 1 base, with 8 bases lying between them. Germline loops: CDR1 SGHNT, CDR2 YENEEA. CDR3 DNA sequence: TGTGCCAGCAGCCAAGAAAGCCAAGAGACCCAGTACTTC. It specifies CASSQESQETQYF.

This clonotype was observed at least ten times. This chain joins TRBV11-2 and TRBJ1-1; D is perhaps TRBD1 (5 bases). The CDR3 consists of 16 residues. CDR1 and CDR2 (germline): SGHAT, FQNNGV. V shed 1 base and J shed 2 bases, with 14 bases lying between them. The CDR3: CASSLVIQGPNTEAFF. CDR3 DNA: TGTGCCAGCAGCTTAGTTATCCAGGGACCTAACACTGAAGCTTTCTTT.

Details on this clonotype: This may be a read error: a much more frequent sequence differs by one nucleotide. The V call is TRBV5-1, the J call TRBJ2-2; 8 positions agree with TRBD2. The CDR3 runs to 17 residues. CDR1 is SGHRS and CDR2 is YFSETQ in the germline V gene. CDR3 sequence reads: CASSLYGRAGADGGLFF. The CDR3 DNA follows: TGCGCCAGCAGCTTGTATGGGCGAGCGGGAGCGGACGGGGGGCTGTTTTTT.

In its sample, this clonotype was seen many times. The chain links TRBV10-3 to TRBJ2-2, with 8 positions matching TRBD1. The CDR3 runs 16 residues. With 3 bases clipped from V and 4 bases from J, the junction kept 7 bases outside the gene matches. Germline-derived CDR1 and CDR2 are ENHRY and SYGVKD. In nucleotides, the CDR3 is TGTGCCATCAGTGAAGGGCAGGGGGCCGGCACCGGGGAGCTGTTTTTT. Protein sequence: CAISEGQGAGTGELFF.

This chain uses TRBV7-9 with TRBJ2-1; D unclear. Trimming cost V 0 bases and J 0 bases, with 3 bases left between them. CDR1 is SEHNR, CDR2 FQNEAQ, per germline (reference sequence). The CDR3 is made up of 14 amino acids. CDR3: CASSLAYSYNEQFF. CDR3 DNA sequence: TGTGCCAGCAGCTTAGCGTACTCCTACAATGAGCAGTTCTTC.

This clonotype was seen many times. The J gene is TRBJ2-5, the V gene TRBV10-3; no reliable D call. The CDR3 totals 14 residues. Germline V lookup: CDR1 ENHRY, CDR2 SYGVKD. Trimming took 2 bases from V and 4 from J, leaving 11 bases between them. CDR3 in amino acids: CAISESVGGETQYF. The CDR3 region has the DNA TGTGCCATCAGTGAGAGTGTAGGCGGAGAGACCCAGTACTTC.

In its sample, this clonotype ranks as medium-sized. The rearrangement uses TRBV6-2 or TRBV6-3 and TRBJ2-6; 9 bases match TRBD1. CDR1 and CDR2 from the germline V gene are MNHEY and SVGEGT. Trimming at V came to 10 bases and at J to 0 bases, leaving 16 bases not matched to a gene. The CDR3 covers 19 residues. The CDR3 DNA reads TGTGCCATCGGGAACCTACAGGGGGCTATCACCTCTGGGGCCAACGTCCTGACTTTC. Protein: CAIGNLQGAITSGANVLTF.

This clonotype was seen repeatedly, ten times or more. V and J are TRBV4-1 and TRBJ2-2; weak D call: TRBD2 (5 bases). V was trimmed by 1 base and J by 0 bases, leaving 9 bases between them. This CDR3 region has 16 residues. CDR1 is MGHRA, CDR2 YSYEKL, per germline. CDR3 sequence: CASSQVLASNTGELFF. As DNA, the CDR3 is TGCGCCAGCAGCCAAGTCCTAGCCTCGAACACCGGGGAGCTGTTTTTT.

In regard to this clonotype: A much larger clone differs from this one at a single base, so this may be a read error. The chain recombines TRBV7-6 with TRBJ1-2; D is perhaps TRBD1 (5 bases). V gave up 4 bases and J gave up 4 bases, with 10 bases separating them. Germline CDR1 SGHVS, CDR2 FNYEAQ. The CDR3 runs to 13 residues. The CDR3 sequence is CASSSGLGYGYTF. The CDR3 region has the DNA TGTGCCAGCAGCTCAGGGCTTGGCTATGGCTACACCTTC. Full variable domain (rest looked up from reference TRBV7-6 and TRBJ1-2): GAGVSQSPRYKVTKRGQDVALRCDPISGHVSLYWYRQALGQGPEFLTYFNYEAQQDKSGLPNDRFSAERPEGSISTLTIQRTEQRDSAMYRCASSSGLGYGYTFGSGTRLTVV.